The 9 T cell receptor beta chains listed next were all sequenced from one sample in a study of blood T cell repertoires in COVID-19. The method was immunoSEQ multiplex PCR; TCRdb's version includes in-frame clones alone and lacks a portion of them. This table has roughly 330,000 clones, roughly 90% appearing once. The sequenced sample was peripheral blood. The source is a man between 18 and 35 years old who had recovered from COVID-19.

This sequence joins TRBV18 and TRBJ1-1; maybe TRBD1 (5 bases). Germline CDR1 KGHSH, CDR2 LQKENI. CDR3 length equals 12 residues. V was pared by 3 bases and J by 6 bases, with 8 bases between. Here the CDR3 DNA reads TGTGCCAGCTCACCTCAGGGTTCTGAAGCTTTCTTT. Protein product: CASSPQGSEAFF.

This sequence joins TRBV29-1 and TRBJ2-3, with D hard to call. Trimming cost V 3 bases and J 2 bases, with 9 bases left between them. Germline V CDR1 and CDR2: SQVTM, ANQGSEA. The CDR3 is 13 residues long. CDR3 in DNA: TGCAGCGTTGATCGTCAGGCCACAGATACGCAGTATTTT. Translation gives CSVDRQATDTQYF.

With regard to this clone: The junction does not match germline at one end; this may be a read error. The chain is built from TRBV11-2 and TRBJ2-5, with D unclear. The germline V gene encodes CDR1 SGHAT and CDR2 FQNNGV. This CDR3 contains 11 residues. The DNA of the CDR3 is TGTGCCAGCAGCTTATTCGAGAACCAGTACTTC. Its translation is CASSLFENQYF.

The V and J genes are TRBV5-1 and TRBJ1-1; tentative D call: TRBD1 (6 bases). The CDR3 covers 15 residues. V lost 0 bases and J 0 bases, leaving 9 bases between the germline ends. CDR1 SGHRS and CDR2 YFSETQ come from the germline V gene. As DNA, the CDR3 is TGCGCCAGCAGCTTGGAGGGACAAGTGAACACTGAAGCTTTCTTT. Protein product: CASSLEGQVNTEAFF.

V and J are TRBV5-1 and TRBJ1-1; no firm D call. This CDR3 contains 12 residues. Per the germline V gene, CDR1 is SGHRS and CDR2 is YFSETQ. Trimming left V 0 bases short and J 5 bases short, with 5 bases between. Here the CDR3 reads CASSLETTEAFF. CDR3 bases: TGCGCCAGCAGCTTGGAGACTACTGAAGCTTTCTTT.

The rearrangement uses TRBV5-4 and TRBJ2-7; 7 bases line up with TRBD2. Unmatched junction bases numbered 13, after V lost 1 base and J lost 3 bases. CDR3 length: 17 residues. Germline V lookup: CDR1 SGHNT, CDR2 YYREEE (reference sequence). CDR3 coding DNA: TGTGCCAGCAGCTTGTTGAAAAGGGAGGGTAGGGGCTACGAGCAGTACTTC. As protein: CASSLLKREGRGYEQYF.

This rearrangement joins TRBV7-9 to TRBJ2-5; D gene unclear. The germline V gene encodes CDR1 SEHNR and CDR2 FQNEAQ (reference sequence). V was cut by 1 base and J by 3 bases, with 3 bases left in between. The CDR3 has 12 residues. The CDR3 reads CASSLVKETQYF. CDR3 nucleotides: TGTGCCAGCAGCTTAGTTAAAGAGACCCAGTACTTC. Variable domain in full (rest from reference TRBV7-9 and TRBJ2-5): DTGVSQNPRHKITKRGQNVTFRCDPISEHNRLYWYRQTLGQGPEFLTYFQNEAQLEKSRLLSDRFSAERPKGSFSTLEIQRTEQGDSAMYLCASSLVKETQYFGPGTRLLVL.

The chain employs TRBV6-5 and TRBJ2-1; 8 nucleotides line up with TRBD2. CDR3 length: 13 amino acids. Trimming cost V 6 bases and J 6 bases; bases outside gene matches: 4. CDR1 MNHEY and CDR2 SVGAGI come from the germline V gene. In DNA form, the CDR3 reads TGTGCCAGCAGGCCCGCGGGGGGCAATGAGCAGTTCTTC. It translates to CASRPAGGNEQFF.

The chain carries TRBV5-1 and TRBJ1-5; no definite D call. This CDR3 region has 14 residues. Trimming left V 3 bases short and J 4 bases short, with 11 bases between. Germline assignment: CDR1 SGHRS and CDR2 YFSETQ. The CDR3: CASSSEPGNQPQHF. The CDR3 nucleotides read TGCGCCAGCAGCTCCGAACCGGGTAATCAGCCCCAGCATTTT.